This TCR beta chain comes out of a study of blood T cells in healthy people across ages. There are 11 residues in the CDR3. Trimming shortened V by 3 bases and J by 10 bases, and 7 bases separated the two germline ends. Per the germline V gene, CDR1 is ENHRY and CDR2 is SYGVKD. Through a sample-barcoded 5' primer and a J-beta primer mix, a second PCR was run for roughly 7 to 11 cycles. TCRdb independently ran MiXCR on the 5' RACE reads; one entry per CDR3 protein. The sample shows 700,000 to 850,000 distinct CDR3 sequences, roughly 34% of them seen only once. This clonotype was recorded a few times. Its antigen is as yet unknown. Study-wide points: One million T cells yielded diversity estimates that were considered underestimates. PBMCs that were unsorted prevented a conclusive naive versus antigen-experienced comparison. Per-million-T-cell TCR beta diversity fell roughly linearly with age.

The chain is built from TRBV10-3 and TRBJ2-1; D gene unclear. The TCR comes from a man in his late teens or twenties in good health. Sequenced input: blood. The CDR3 region is CAISDGSEQFF. CDR3 nucleotide sequence: TGTGCCATCAGTGATGGTTCGGAGCAGTTCTTC.